The rows below give T cell receptor beta chains drawn from one sample of a study of blood T cells in healthy people across ages. Each CDR3 protein gets one entry after TCRdb re-called the 5' RACE reads with MiXCR. The table records under 2,000,000 distinct CDR3 sequences, 49% of them present only once. Sequencing input: blood. These TCRs come from a woman in her thirties or forties in good health. CDR3s include the opening cysteine and the closing phenylalanine or tryptophan. A D gene is named only where the DNA matches it firmly. Some rows mark clone size as missing; the rest say once, few, many or name a class of expanded clone.

>TRBJ2-7|TRBV28|-|TRBD1
TGTGCCAGCAGCTTATGGGACAGTCTGCAGTACTTC
CASSLWDSLQYF
>TRBJ2-2|TRBV5-5|-|-
TGTGCCAGCAGCTTGGCGCCCCACAGTTTCACCGGGGAGCTGTTTTTT
CASSLAPHSFTGELFF
>TRBJ2-7|TRBV6-5|-|-
TGTGCCAGCAGAAGACAAGCTTCATCCTACGAGCAGTACTTC
CASRRQASSYEQYF
>TRBJ2-1|TRBV6-2/TRBV6-3|few|TRBD1
TGTGCCAGCAGTTACTGGGGGACAGCTGACTACAATGAGCAGTTCTTC
CASSYWGTADYNEQFF
>TRBJ1-5|TRBV7-2|few|-
TGTGCCAGCAGGATGACAGTAAATAGCAATCAGCCCCAGCATTTT
CASRMTVNSNQPQHF
>TRBJ1-2|TRBV9|-|-
TGTGCCAGCAGCAGCCGGGACATTAACTATGGCTACACCTTC
CASSSRDINYGYTF
>TRBJ2-1|TRBV20-1|-|-
TGCAGTGCTAGAGAGGGGCTAGGGGCCTACAATGAGCAGTTCTTC
CSAREGLGAYNEQFF
>TRBJ2-1|TRBV7-9|few|-
TGTGCCAGCAGCCAGGACTTTAACCCCTACAATGAGCAGTTCTTC
CASSQDFNPYNEQFF
>TRBJ2-7|TRBV2|-|TRBD1
TGTGCCAGCAGCGCTAATGGACAGGGCGAGCAGTACTTC
CASSANGQGEQYF
>TRBJ2-5|TRBV7-2|few|-
TGTGCCAGCAGCTCCCCCCCGGGCGGGGCTCAAGAGACCCAGTACTTC
CASSSPPGGAQETQYF
>TRBJ1-5|TRBV7-2|-|TRBD1
TGTGCCAGCACCTCAGACAGGGCGGGTCAGCCCCAGCATTTT
CASTSDRAGQPQHF
>TRBJ2-5|TRBV7-3|-|-
TGTGCCAGCGGCCCTGGGGGGTGGGAGACCCAGTACTTC
CASGPGGWETQYF
>TRBJ1-6|TRBV20-1|-|-
TGCAGTGCCGCTCCCCCCAGGGATAATTCACCCCTCCACTTT
CSAAPPRDNSPLHF
>TRBJ1-4|TRBV12-3/TRBV12-4|-|-
TGTGCCAGCAGACAGACCCATGGGGCTGGTGAAAAACTGTTTTTT
CASRQTHGAGEKLFF
>TRBJ2-6|TRBV2|-|TRBD1
TGTGCCAGCAGTGAATTGATCTGGGACAGGTCTCCTGGGGCCAACGTCCTGACTTTC
CASSELIWDRSPGANVLTF
>TRBJ2-7|TRBV7-9|-|TRBD1
TGTGCCAGCAGTAGCGTCCGGCAGGGGGACTACGAGCAGTACTTC
CASSSVRQGDYEQYF
>TRBJ2-6|TRBV4-1|-|-
TGCGCCAGCAATTTCCGGGCTGGGGCCAACGTCCCGACTTTC
CASNFRAGANVPTF
>TRBJ2-7|TRBV29-1|-|TRBD1
TGCAGCGTTGAAGATCTTAGGGGACAGGGGGCATACGAGCAGTACTTC
CSVEDLRGQGAYEQYF
>TRBJ2-3|TRBV20-1|-|TRBD2
TGCAGTACTCGACGTCTAGCGGGAACAGATACGCAGTATTTT
CSTRRLAGTDTQYF
>TRBJ2-2|TRBV9|-|-
TGTGCCAGCAGCGTAGCTCAACATCAAGGGCTGTTTTTT
CASSVAQHQGLFF
>TRBJ2-1|TRBV10-3|few|-
TGTGCCATCAGCGACGACAGTGGCAATGAGCAGTTCTTC
CAISDDSGNEQFF
>TRBJ2-4|TRBV20-1|few|TRBD2
TGCAGTGCTAGAGGTCGGGGGGGCTTAAACATTCAGTACTTC
CSARGRGGLNIQYF
>TRBJ1-2|TRBV28|once|-
TGTGCCGGCAAACCGAGTATTACTAACTATGGCTACACCTTC
CAGKPSITNYGYTF
>TRBJ2-7|TRBV20-1|few|TRBD1
TGCAGTGCTAGATCCGGAGAGGGGGCGGGCGAGCAGTACTTC
CSARSGEGAGEQYF
>TRBJ1-2|TRBV7-9|-|TRBD1
TGTGCCAGCAATCCGGGACAGGGGCGGGATGGCTACACCTTC
CASNPGQGRDGYTF
>TRBJ1-4|TRBV27|-|-
TGTGCCAGCAGAGGTTTTGAAAAACTGTTTTTT
CASRGFEKLFF
>TRBJ2-5|TRBV28|few|TRBD2
TGTGCCAGCAGCTCCCTTAGCGGGGGTGAACAAGAGACCCAGTACTTC
CASSSLSGGEQETQYF
>TRBJ2-3|TRBV2|-|-
TGTGCCAGCAGGATTGTGGGGGGCGCAGATACGCAGTATTTT
CASRIVGGADTQYF
>TRBJ1-2|TRBV20-1|-|-
TGCAGTGCTAGGGAAATGACGGACTATGGCTACACCTTC
CSAREMTDYGYTF
>TRBJ1-1|TRBV28|-|-
TGTGCCAGCAGTTTAGGTCAGGGAAAAGCTTTCTTT
CASSLGQGKAFF
>TRBJ2-7|TRBV7-9|-|TRBD2
TGTGCCAGCAGCCCGGGACTAGTAAACGAGCAGTACTTC
CASSPGLVNEQYF
>TRBJ2-1|TRBV27|-|-
TGTGCCAGCAGTTGGTCCCGAATCGCGGGCTACAATGAGCAGTTCTTC
CASSWSRIAGYNEQFF
>TRBJ2-1|TRBV4-3|few|-
TGCGCCAGCAGCCAAGGAACCGGGGCAAGGGATGAGCAGTTCTTC
CASSQGTGARDEQFF
>TRBJ2-7|TRBV4-2|-|-
TGTGCCAGCAGCCAAGCTTGGACACAGGGCTACGAGCAGTACTTC
CASSQAWTQGYEQYF
>TRBJ2-5|TRBV6-5|-|-
TGTGCCAGCAGTTCACGACAGAAGCTAGAGACCCAGTACTTC
CASSSRQKLETQYF
>TRBJ1-2|TRBV6-6|few|-
TGTGCCAGCAGTTACGGGCAGGGAAGCTATGGCTACACCTTC
CASSYGQGSYGYTF
>TRBJ2-7|TRBV6-1|few|TRBD1
TGTGCCAGCAGTACGGGTGGTCCTCGGGACAGTACCTACGAGCAGTACTTC
CASSTGGPRDSTYEQYF
>TRBJ2-3|TRBV20-1|-|-
TGCAGTGCTAGTCGCGGGACCCATACGCAGTATTTT
CSASRGTHTQYF
>TRBJ2-2|TRBV5-1|-|TRBD2
TGCGCCAGCACGATCGGGGGGGCAGCCACCGGGGAGCTGTTTTTT
CASTIGGAATGELFF
>TRBJ2-1|TRBV7-2|-|TRBD1
TGTGCCAGCAGCTTAGCAGGGGGCGCTTTCAATGAGCAGTTCTTC
CASSLAGGAFNEQFF
>TRBJ2-3|TRBV20-1|few|-
TGCAGTGGACTTCTCCAGGGCACAGATACGCAGTATTTT
CSGLLQGTDTQYF
>TRBJ2-3|TRBV12-3/TRBV12-4|-|-
TGTGCCACCGGCGGAGGGCGGGGGCAATTGGATACGCAGTATTTT
CATGGGRGQLDTQYF
>TRBJ2-7|TRBV10-3|-|-
TGTGCCATCAGCGAGCATTCCTACGAGCAGTACTTC
CAISEHSYEQYF
>TRBJ1-2|TRBV4-3|-|-
TGCGCCAGCAGCCAAGATCTCGTGAGTTTTGGAGGCTACACCTTC
CASSQDLVSFGGYTF
>TRBJ2-7|TRBV7-9|few|-
TGTGCCAGCAGCCCCCTTAGCCAGGGCGGCCAGTACTTC
CASSPLSQGGQYF
>TRBJ2-3|TRBV7-9|-|-
TGTGCCAGCAGCCATCGGGGACTTCCCTCGGGGACGCAGTATTTT
CASSHRGLPSGTQYF
>TRBJ2-5|TRBV6-1|few|-
TGTGCCAGCAGTCCGGACTTAATGGAGACCCAGTACTTC
CASSPDLMETQYF
>TRBJ2-7|TRBV27|few|-
TGTGCCAGCAGTTACCGGGACTGGGGTTACGAGCAGTACTTC
CASSYRDWGYEQYF
>TRBJ2-6|TRBV7-2|few|-
TGTGCCAGCAGCTTAGATCTGGGCCGCTCTGGGGCCAACGTCCTGACTTTC
CASSLDLGRSGANVLTF
>TRBJ2-1|TRBV4-2|-|TRBD2
TGTGCCACCAGGATAGCGGGGGGGCCTGGTGAGCAGTTCTTC
CATRIAGGPGEQFF
>TRBJ2-3|TRBV20-1|-|-
TGCAGTGCTAGAGGTGCTCAGCGGCGCACAGATACGCAGTATTTT
CSARGAQRRTDTQYF
>TRBJ2-7|TRBV9|few|-
TGTGCCAGCAGCCCAAAGGACGGCTACGAGCAGTACTTC
CASSPKDGYEQYF
>TRBJ2-3|TRBV5-5|few|-
TGTGCCAGCAGCTTCGGGACATCCCAAAGCACAGATACGCAGTATTTT
CASSFGTSQSTDTQYF
>TRBJ2-3|TRBV20-1|-|-
TGCAGTGCTAGACGTACCGGGACCCCCTCAGATACGCAGTATTTT
CSARRTGTPSDTQYF
>TRBJ2-7|TRBV5-1|-|TRBD1
TGCGCCAGCAGCCCGGGACAGGGAGTAAAGACTCAGTACTTC
CASSPGQGVKTQYF
>TRBJ2-1|TRBV20-1|-|-
TGCAGTGCTATAACAGGAAGCGGGTACACTGAGCAGTTCTTC
CSAITGSGYTEQFF
>TRBJ2-7|TRBV6-2/TRBV6-3|-|TRBD1
TGTGCCAGCAGGTGGACAGGGGGCATGTACGAGCAGTACTTC
CASRWTGGMYEQYF
>TRBJ2-5|TRBV15|-|-
TGTGCCACCAGACCCAGGAGACCCGTCGAGACCCAGTACTTC
CATRPRRPVETQYF